One and the same sample provided the 21 T cell receptor beta chains below, sequenced in a study of blood T cells in healthy people across ages (dated by TCRdb to between 2015 and 2017). The library was generated by 5' RACE. Data came from an Illumina HiSeq 2500. A second PCR of roughly 6 to 11 cycles was performed with a sample-barcoded 5' primer and a J-beta primer mix. TCRdb ran its own pipeline on the public reads, namely fastp trimming at Q25 and MiXCR clone calling, and kept in-frame beta chains. Every distinct CDR3 protein forms one entry, paired with its most common genes and DNA. This sample has hundreds of thousands of distinct CDR3 sequences in its table, and around 43% of those were observed once. The ten largest clones capture around 32% of the sample. The specimen was blood. These receptors were collected from a man older than 75 in good health.

The chain joins TRBV28 to TRBJ2-3, with D possibly called TRBD1 or TRBD2 (5 bases each). The V end lost 9 bases, the J end lost 7 bases, and 17 bases lay between the germline ends. Germline-derived CDR1 and CDR2 are MDHEN and SYDVKM. The length of the CDR3 is 13 residues. The DNA of the CDR3 is TGTGCCAGGAGAGGGGCAGACCCCCATACGCAGTATTTT. Amino acid sequence: CARRGADPHTQYF.

This rearrangement joins TRBV6-1 to TRBJ2-7; 10 bases are a match to TRBD1. Germline CDR1 and CDR2: MNHNS and SASEGT. The length of the CDR3 is 15 residues. V was clipped by 4 bases and J by 1 base; unmatched bases: 4. CDR3 nucleotide sequence: TGTGCCAGCAGTGCATGGACAGGGGGATCCTACGAGCAGTACTTC. Its translation: CASSAWTGGSYEQYF.

The sample holds a few counts of this clonotype. This rearrangement joins TRBV6-2 or TRBV6-3 to TRBJ2-5; D possibly corresponds to TRBD1 (6 bases). The CDR3 spans 16 residues. Germline-derived CDR1 and CDR2 are MNHEY and SVGEGT. V shed 5 bases and J shed 0 bases, with 16 bases lying between them. CDR3 bases: TGTGCCAGCAGTGCCGGACGGACAGAATACCAAGAGACCCAGTACTTC. Translated, it gives CASSAGRTEYQETQYF.

The CDR3 sequence is CASSQESGVNYGYTF. The CDR3 nucleotides are TGCGCCAGCAGCCAAGAATCCGGGGTTAACTATGGCTACACCTTC. J is TRBJ1-2 and V is TRBV4-3, with D uncertain. The ends were cut back, 0 bases at V and 1 base at J, with 9 bases in the middle. This CDR3 is 15 amino acids long. Looked up from germline, CDR1 is LGHNA and CDR2 is YSLEER.

This rearrangement joins TRBV6-5 to TRBJ1-3; D remains ambiguous. The ends were cut back, 2 bases at V and 2 bases at J, with 7 bases in the middle. CDR3 length: 14 amino acids. Germline V gene sequence: CDR1 MNHEY, CDR2 SVGAGI. CDR3 protein: CASSYRAAGNTIYF. As DNA, the CDR3 is TGTGCCAGCAGTTACCGGGCTGCTGGAAACACCATATATTTT.

In this sample, this clonotype turned up a few times. This rearrangement joins TRBV27 to TRBJ2-7; 10 bases map to TRBD1. The CDR3 is made up of 15 amino acids. V trimming: 3 bases; J trimming: 4 bases; junction bases outside the gene matches: 6. Germline lookup yields CDR1 MNHEY and CDR2 SMNVEV (reference sequence). CDR3 in DNA: TGTGCCAGCAGTTTCCGAGGGACAGGGGTTTACGAGCAGTACTTC. Encoded protein: CASSFRGTGVYEQYF.

The chain has TRBV10-3 and TRBJ1-6, with D maybe TRBD1 (5 bases). Germline CDR1 and CDR2: ENHRY and SYGVKD. The V end was cut by 6 bases, the J end by 8 bases, with 20 bases between. This CDR3 has 16 residues. CDR3 loop: CAISPNTNTGDSPLHF. In nucleotides, the CDR3 is TGTGCCATCAGCCCAAATACCAATACGGGGGATTCACCCCTCCACTTT.

This clonotype has a single count. The V call is TRBV5-1, the J call TRBJ2-3; 7 bases are shared with TRBD1. CDR1 and CDR2 (germline): SGHRS, YFSETQ. CDR3 length: 16 residues. The V gene end was trimmed by 7 bases and the J gene end by 2 bases; junction bases not matched to a gene: 13. CDR3 DNA sequence: TGCGCCAGCGGCTCCAACCCGGGACAGTCCACAGATACGCAGTATTTT. This encodes CASGSNPGQSTDTQYF.

The rearrangement joins TRBV10-1 to TRBJ1-1; no clear D. Germline V gives CDR1 WNHNN, CDR2 SYGVQD (reference sequence). Trimming left V 6 bases short and J 5 bases short, with 13 bases between. This CDR3 spans 13 amino acids. The CDR3 spells CASRPQEGTEAFF. CDR3 bases: TGCGCCAGCAGACCCCAGGAAGGGACTGAAGCTTTCTTT.

The chain joins TRBV3-1 to TRBJ2-5; 9 bases agree with TRBD2. Germline-derived CDR1 and CDR2 are LGHDT and YNNKEL (reference sequence). The CDR3 totals 15 residues. Losses at the gene ends were 5 bases for V and 2 bases for J; bases not matched to a gene: 6. The CDR3 region has the DNA TGTGCCAGCAGCTTAGCGGGAGAAAGACAAGAGACCCAGTACTTC. Encoded protein: CASSLAGERQETQYF.

This clonotype was recorded a few times. J is TRBJ2-7 and V is TRBV10-3; no definite D call. Trimming shortened V by 2 bases and J by 2 bases, and 4 bases separated the two germline ends. This CDR3 has 12 residues. Germline loops: CDR1 ENHRY, CDR2 SYGVKD. The CDR3 sequence: CAISEATYEQYF. CDR3 nucleotides: TGTGCCATCAGTGAGGCCACCTACGAGCAGTACTTC.

A remark on this clonotype: A much larger clone differs by one base, so this may be a read error. The chain links TRBV10-1 to TRBJ2-1; D is ambiguous. This CDR3 comprises 13 residues. The germline V gene encodes CDR1 WNHNN and CDR2 SYGVQD (reference sequence). The chain's CDR3 is CASSEKGSREQSF. Written as DNA, the CDR3 is TGCGCCAGCAGTGAAAAAGGTTCGCGTGAGCAGTCCTTC.

This chain joins TRBV4-3 and TRBJ1-1; 7 nucleotides align to TRBD1. CDR1 and CDR2 (germline): LGHNA, YSLEER. Trimming took 2 bases from V and 3 from J; bases not matched to a gene: 6. This CDR3 comprises 15 residues. CDR3 region: CASSQIRTGYTEAFF. The CDR3 coding sequence is TGCGCCAGCAGCCAAATCAGGACAGGTTACACTGAAGCTTTCTTT.

The chain has TRBV4-1 and TRBJ2-7; 7 bases line up with TRBD2. Germline V CDR1 and CDR2: MGHRA, YSYEKL. CDR3 size: 17 residues. V lost 0 bases to trimming and J lost 5 bases; unmatched junction nucleotides: 13. DNA of the CDR3: TGCGCCAGCAGCCAAGATACGGGAGGCCTGAGGCGGGACGAGCAGTACTTC. Translation: CASSQDTGGLRRDEQYF.

This clonotype has only a few counts. CDR3 nucleotides: TGTGCCAGCAGTTCCCAGGGACTAGCTGTCGAGACCCAGTACTTC. Encoded protein: CASSSQGLAVETQYF. V usage is TRBV27 and J usage is TRBJ2-5, with 9 bases identical to TRBD2. V trimming: 4 bases; J trimming: 5 bases; junction bases outside the gene matches: 8. The CDR3 totals 15 residues. Per germline, CDR1 MNHEY and CDR2 SMNVEV (reference sequence).

The gene calls are TRBV5-1 and TRBJ1-6; no clear D gene. Looked up from germline, CDR1 is SGHRS and CDR2 is YFSETQ. V lost 0 bases and J lost 9, with 13 bases in between. The CDR3 runs 15 residues. The DNA for the CDR3 is TGCGCCAGCAGCTTGGGGGCGGGCAGGTCTTCACCCCTCCACTTT. Its translation is CASSLGAGRSSPLHF.

This rearrangement joins TRBV18 to TRBJ2-1; 7 positions agree with TRBD1. Germline lookup yields CDR1 KGHSH and CDR2 LQKENI. This CDR3 is 15 amino acids long. Trimming at V came to 3 bases and at J to 3 bases, leaving 5 bases not matched to a gene. The DNA for the CDR3 is TGTGCCAGCTCACCCGGACAGGTAAACTACAATGAGCAGTTCTTC. Protein: CASSPGQVNYNEQFF.

The V call is TRBV5-1, the J call TRBJ1-6; the D gene is possibly TRBD1 (6 bases). Germline V gene data show CDR1 as SGHRS and CDR2 as YFSETQ. The CDR3 totals 15 residues. The V and J ends lost 1 base and 10 bases respectively, with 15 bases between them. The CDR3 nucleotides read TGCGCCAGCAGCTTGAGGGGGGAAGCATCATCACCCCTCCACTTT. Translating gives CASSLRGEASSPLHF.

This clonotype was picked up one time. The chain recombines TRBV28 with TRBJ1-1, with 8 bases aligning to TRBD1. Germline V gives CDR1 MDHEN, CDR2 SYDVKM. V shed 4 bases and J 5 bases; nucleotides not matched to a gene: 6. The CDR3 length is 14 residues. Written as DNA, the CDR3 is TGTGCCAGCAGTTCCAGGGGGCGGCGAACTGAAGCTTTCTTT. Amino acid sequence: CASSSRGRRTEAFF.

This clonotype was counted between two and nine times. Mismatch with germline at one junction end may stem from a read error. This sequence joins TRBV6-5 and TRBJ2-5; D unresolved. Gene TRBJ2-7 matches the end of the DNA better, so the J call may be wrong. The CDR3 totals 12 residues. The germline V gene encodes CDR1 MNHEY and CDR2 SVGAGI. CDR3 amino acids: CASRYSDYEQYF. The DNA for the CDR3 is TGTGCCAGCAGGTACTCAGACTACGAGCAGTACTTC.

This chain uses TRBV9 with TRBJ2-7; 11 nucleotides match TRBD2. The CDR3 totals 14 residues. J gave up 6 bases and V 0 bases, and 2 bases lay outside the gene matches. From germline, CDR1 is SGDLS and CDR2 YYNGEE. Here the CDR3 reads CASSVGLAGGEQYF. For the CDR3, the DNA is TGTGCCAGCAGCGTAGGCCTAGCGGGGGGCGAGCAGTACTTC.